The 14 T cell receptor beta chains given below trace back to one sample, sequenced in a study of cytomegalovirus exposure and HLA in healthy donors. 60 Vbeta and 13 Jbeta primers were used in PCR. Assay: immunoSEQ multiplex PCR; the TCRdb copy retains only in-frame clones and omits some. The table shows 120,000 to 150,000 clones, with about four fifths occurring only once. Sequenced material: PBMCs. These receptors were taken from a male donor in good health and CMV-seronegative.

The chain combines TRBV4-2 with TRBJ1-2; the D gene is possibly TRBD1 (6 bases). CDR1 LGHNA and CDR2 YNFKEQ come from the germline V gene. CDR3 size: 15 residues. With 1 base removed from V and 4 bases from J, the gap between germline ends came to 13 bases. As DNA, the CDR3 is TGTGCCAGCAGCCAAGCAATACAGGGATTCTATGGCTACACCTTC. It specifies CASSQAIQGFYGYTF.

This clone was seen a few times. The rearrangement joins TRBV5-6 to TRBJ2-7; 8 bases line up with TRBD2. J lost 3 bases, V lost 3 bases, and 17 bases had no gene match. CDR3 length equals 18 residues. From germline, CDR1 is SGHDT and CDR2 YYEEEE. CDR3 protein: CASSSYGTSGGPNYEQYF. Written as DNA, the CDR3 is TGTGCCAGCAGCTCCTACGGAACAAGCGGGGGCCCAAACTACGAGCAGTACTTC. Full variable domain (rest looked up from reference TRBV5-6 and TRBJ2-7): DAGVTQSPTHLIKTRGQQVTLRCSPKSGHDTVSWYQQALGQGPQFIFQYYEEEERQRGNFPDRFSGHQFPNYSSELNVNALLLGDSALYLCASSSYGTSGGPNYEQYFGPGTRLTVT.

As to this clone: The same CDR3 is also encoded by other DNA sequences in this sample. The rearrangement links TRBV9 to TRBJ2-2, with 13 bases that match TRBD2. Germline V gene sequence: CDR1 SGDLS, CDR2 YYNGEE. The CDR3 extends over 17 amino acids. V lost 2 bases and J lost 0; bases outside the gene matches: 1. CDR3 sequence (DNA): TGTGCCAGCAGCGTGGGACTAGCGGGAACGAACACCGGGGAGCTGTTTTTT. Encoded protein: CASSVGLAGTNTGELFF.

The chain uses TRBV27 and TRBJ1-1; 9 bases agree with TRBD1. Germline V gene lookup returns CDR1 MNHEY and CDR2 SMNVEV (reference sequence). CDR3 length: 14 residues. V lost 4 bases and J lost 1; bases outside the gene matches: 1. The CDR3 reads CASSWDRENTEAFF. For the CDR3, the DNA is TGTGCCAGCAGTTGGGACAGGGAGAACACTGAAGCTTTCTTT.

This chain connects TRBV7-9 to TRBJ1-2; D uncertain. Trimming left V 5 bases short and J 6 bases short, with 28 bases between. This CDR3 has 18 residues. Per germline, CDR1 SEHNR and CDR2 FQNEAQ (reference sequence). The CDR3 DNA reads TGTGCCAGCAGCCATCGCGCCCCCGGGAAAAACAAAGGCGATGGCTACACCTTC. Encoded protein: CASSHRAPGKNKGDGYTF.

This clone was detected once. V usage is TRBV6-5 and J usage is TRBJ2-7; no clear D gene. Per the germline V gene, CDR1 is MNHEY and CDR2 is SVGAGI. The CDR3 is made up of 13 amino acids. V was trimmed by 2 bases and J by 3 bases, leaving 8 bases between them. CDR3 residues: CASSYLTDYEQYF. In DNA form, the CDR3 reads TGTGCCAGCAGTTACCTAACAGACTACGAGCAGTACTTC.

V gene TRBV6-5 combines with J gene TRBJ1-1, with no clear D. Germline V gene lookup returns CDR1 MNHEY and CDR2 SVGAGI. The CDR3 totals 14 residues. Trimming stripped 2 bases from V and 0 bases from J, with 7 bases between. The CDR3 sequence: CASSYNRLNTEAFF. The CDR3 coding sequence is TGTGCCAGCAGTTACAACAGATTGAACACTGAAGCTTTCTTT.

The rearrangement joins TRBV7-8 to TRBJ2-5; D remains unclear. The CDR3 consists of 11 residues. With 5 bases removed from V and 3 bases from J, the gap between germline ends came to 4 bases. Per the germline V gene, CDR1 is SGHVS and CDR2 is FQNEAQ. The CDR3 protein is CASSREETQYF. The CDR3 DNA reads TGTGCCAGCAGCCGAGAAGAGACCCAGTACTTC. The full variable domain, its missing parts supplied by reference TRBV7-8 and TRBJ2-5, is GAGVSQSPRYKVAKRGQDVALRCDPISGHVSLFWYQQALGQGPEFLTYFQNEAQLDKSGLPSDRFFAERPEGSVSTLKIQRTQQEDSAVYLCASSREETQYFGPGTRLLVL.

The chain combines TRBV18 with TRBJ1-6; D is ambiguous. V lost 2 bases and J lost 0, with 11 bases in between. The CDR3 loop spans 17 amino acids. CDR1 and CDR2 (germline): KGHSH, LQKENI. CDR3 amino acids: CASSPIGRSSYNSPLHF. The CDR3 DNA sequence: TGTGCCAGCTCACCAATTGGTAGAAGCTCCTATAATTCACCCCTCCACTTT. Combining the CDR3 with reference TRBV18 and TRBJ1-6 gives the whole variable domain NAGVMQNPRHLVRRRGQEARLRCSPMKGHSHVYWYRQLPEEGLKFMVYLQKENIIDESGMPKERFSAEFPKEGPSILRIQQVVRGDSAAYFCASSPIGRSSYNSPLHFGNGTRLTVT.

This clone was picked up a small number of times. V and J are TRBV2 and TRBJ1-2; D remains unclear. V lost 10 bases, J lost 6 bases, and 12 bases lay in between. The CDR3 totals 11 residues. Germline V gene lookup returns CDR1 SNHLY and CDR2 FYNNEI. The CDR3 nucleotides read TGTGCCATCCTTTCGTCTCATGGCTACACCTTC. This gives the protein CAILSSHGYTF.

This clone turned up a few times. The CDR3 coding sequence is TGCGCCAGCAGCCCAGGGACAGGGGGCGCGGGGCAGCCCCAGCATTTT. Residues: CASSPGTGGAGQPQHF. The chain has TRBV5-1 and TRBJ1-5, with 12 bases matching TRBD1. V lost 4 bases to trimming and J lost 7 bases; unmatched junction nucleotides: 9. This CDR3 has 16 amino acids. Germline V lookup: CDR1 SGHRS, CDR2 YFSETQ. The full variable domain, completed using reference TRBV5-1 and TRBJ1-5, is KAGVTQTPRYLIKTRGQQVTLSCSPISGHRSVSWYQQTPGQGLQFLFEYFSETQRNKGNFPGRFSGRQFSNSRSEMNVSTLELGDSALYLCASSPGTGGAGQPQHFGDGTRLSIL.

Points on this clone: At one of its ends the junction is not consistent with the germline gene, which may arise from a read error. The rearrangement uses TRBV29-1 and TRBJ2-4; maybe TRBD2 (6 bases). The germline gives CDR1 SQVTM, CDR2 ANQGSEA. There are 15 residues in the CDR3. CDR3 loop: CSVQDRELATGIQSF. CDR3 in DNA: TGCAGCGTCCAAGACAGAGAACTAGCCACAGGCATTCAGTCCTTC.

The CDR3 DNA follows: TGTGCCATCAGTGAGTCGGCTAAGGGTGGCAGGGGCGAGCAGTACTTC. This translates into CAISESAKGGRGEQYF. The chain uses TRBV10-3 and TRBJ2-7; D is perhaps TRBD1 (6 bases). Germline CDR1 ENHRY, CDR2 SYGVKD. The CDR3 loop spans 16 amino acids. Trimming left V 0 bases short and J 6 bases short, with 18 bases between.

The genes are TRBV7-9 and TRBJ1-1, with 9 bases that match TRBD1. The V segment lost 6 bases and the J segment 8 bases; nucleotides outside the gene matches: 4. Germline CDR1 and CDR2: SEHNR and FQNEAQ (reference sequence). The CDR3 has 12 amino acids. The CDR3 region is CASRRQGDEAFF. The CDR3 region has the DNA TGTGCCAGCAGGCGACAGGGGGACGAAGCTTTCTTT. Together with reference TRBV7-9 and TRBJ1-1, the CDR3 gives the full variable domain: DTGVSQNPRHKITKRGQNVTFRCDPISEHNRLYWYRQTLGQGPEFLTYFQNEAQLEKSRLLSDRFSAERPKGSFSTLEIQRTEQGDSAMYLCASRRQGDEAFFGQGTRLTVV.